This TCR beta chain is from a study of human T cells and chemical hapten exposure (TCRdb year 2021). The study in broad terms: Libraries were pooled for sequencing, and per-sample TCR yields varied mainly because of small differences in library volumes within the pool. Peripheral blood TCR repertoire changes were tracked in vivo in alopecia patients during primary and secondary sensitization to the hapten diphenylcyclopropenone (DPC). Each blood RNA sample was used to sequence both TCR alpha and TCR beta chains. Study-level results and caveats: Repeated subsampling changed both the strength of the expansion versus patch-test correlation and the threshold at which the correlation became significant. DPC sensitization did not change how many TCRs were above 1 in 1000 frequency, and no evidence was found of alterations in global repertoire structure.

V and J lose 0 bases and 2 bases, and a span of 8 bases separates them. The germline V gene provides CDR1 ENHRY and CDR2 SYGVKD. The CDR3 covers 15 residues, taking in both the cysteine and the phenylalanine. CDR3 DNA is the only sequence kept; it has 45 bases, read in frame from the first base. In this sample, this clonotype turned up a few times. The antigen this receptor binds is unknown. Base qualities are not provided; no much larger clone lies one nucleotide away. According to the study, the label for this sample's time point signals: healthy volunteer bleed at 2 weeks. Total RNA was extracted from unfractionated whole blood collected in Tempus Blood RNA tubes. As TCR sequencing controls, a handful of healthy volunteers were used, with blood taken at day 0, 2 weeks and 6 weeks. Library preparation employed RACE. The instrument was a NextSeq 500. During library preparation, unique molecular identifiers were attached to individual cDNA molecules so that TCRs could be counted in a quantitative, reproducible way. From the authors' description of their analysis: Samples had a median of around 92,000 TCRs, with a range from roughly 23,224 to 700,000. The Decombinator software suite was used to annotate the V, J and CDR3 of the TCR reads. To make PS versus PT1 abundance plots, every sample was subsampled to the same number of TCRs (28,000). TCRs were defined as expanded if absent before sensitization and observed at least eight times at the 2-week time point. TCRdb's own reprocessing of the public reads used fastp at Q25 and MiXCR and kept productive beta chains. Rows are unified per CDR3 protein, each entry keeping the most common DNA and genes. It is TCRdb's table, rather than the study itself, that gives the V and J calls and clone size. In all, the sample holds about 130,000 distinct CDR3 sequences, and 9% to 10% of those were seen once. The ten largest clones take up approximately 1.6% of the sample.

The chain links TRBV10-3 with TRBJ1-3, and the D gene may be TRBD1, 6 bases matching. The sample comprised whole blood. This TCR came from a male donor in good health. Some clones in this sample may be carry-over from other donors' samples. The nucleotide sequence is TGTGCCATCAGTGAGTCGTCAGGGGCTGGAAACACCATATATTTT. The translation is CAISESSGAGNTIYF.